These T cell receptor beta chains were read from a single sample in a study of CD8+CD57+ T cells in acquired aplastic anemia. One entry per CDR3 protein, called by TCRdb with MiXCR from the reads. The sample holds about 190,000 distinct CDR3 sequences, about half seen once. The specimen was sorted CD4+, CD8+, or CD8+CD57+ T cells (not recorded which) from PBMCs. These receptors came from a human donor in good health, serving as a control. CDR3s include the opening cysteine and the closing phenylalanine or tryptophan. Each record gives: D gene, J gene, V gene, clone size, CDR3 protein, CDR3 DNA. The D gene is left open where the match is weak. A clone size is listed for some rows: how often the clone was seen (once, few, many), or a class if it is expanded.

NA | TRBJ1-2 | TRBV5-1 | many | CASSLEGDYGYTF | TGCGCCAGCAGCTTGGAGGGGGACTATGGCTACACCTTC
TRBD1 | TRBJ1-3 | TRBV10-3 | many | CAISAGTGTSGNTIYF | TGTGCCATCAGTGCCGGGACAGGGACGTCTGGAAACACCATATATTTT
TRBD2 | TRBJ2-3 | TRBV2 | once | CASSGWTSGDQLTQYF | TGTGCCAGCAGTGGGTGGACTAGCGGTGACCAACTTACGCAGTATTTT
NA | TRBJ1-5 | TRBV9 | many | CASSVGEGSNQPQHF | TGTGCCAGCAGCGTAGGGGAGGGTAGCAATCAGCCCCAGCATTTT
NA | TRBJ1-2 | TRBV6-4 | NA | CAITSGNTRSRNYGYTF | TGTGCCATCACCTCAGGGAACACAAGGTCAAGGAACTATGGCTACACCTTC
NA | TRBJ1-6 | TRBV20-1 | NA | CSARDSLSGSPLHF | TGCAGTGCTAGAGATTCGCTGTCTGGATCACCCCTCCACTTT
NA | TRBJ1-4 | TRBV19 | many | CASTQSRDGNEKLFF | TGTGCCAGTACTCAATCCCGGGACGGTAATGAAAAACTGTTTTTT
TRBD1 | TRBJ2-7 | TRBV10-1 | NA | CASMGTVRHEQYF | TGCGCCAGCATGGGGACAGTCCGGCACGAGCAGTACTTC
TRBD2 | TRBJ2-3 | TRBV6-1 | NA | CASSEMSGGVAGATDTQYF | TGTGCCAGCAGTGAAATGTCTGGGGGGGTAGCGGGGGCCACAGATACGCAGTATTTT
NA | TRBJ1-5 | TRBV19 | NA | CASSDSWAVGTSQPQHF | TGTGCCAGTAGCGATTCTTGGGCCGTAGGGACAAGTCAGCCCCAGCATTTT
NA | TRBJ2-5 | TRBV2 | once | CASSWNQETQYF | TGTGCCAGCAGTTGGAACCAAGAGACCCAGTACTTC
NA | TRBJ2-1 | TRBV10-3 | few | CAISEGGTPNSYNEQFF | TGTGCCATCAGTGAGGGGGGGACGCCGAACTCCTACAATGAGCAGTTCTTC
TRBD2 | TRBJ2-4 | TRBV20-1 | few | CSARPDRLAGGLYF | TGCAGTGCTAGACCCGACAGACTAGCGGGGGGGCTGTACTTC
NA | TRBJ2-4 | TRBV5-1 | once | CASSRTGLAGAKNIQYF | TGCGCCAGCAGTCGGACAGGGCTAGCGGGGGCCAAAAACATTCAGTACTTC
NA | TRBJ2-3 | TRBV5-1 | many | CASSYAVASESTDTQYF | TGCGCCAGCAGCTACGCGGTAGCTAGCGAGAGCACAGATACGCAGTATTTT
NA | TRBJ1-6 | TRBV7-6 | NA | CASSLGAADSPLHF | TGTGCCAGCAGCTTAGGCGCTGCAGATTCACCCCTCCACTTT
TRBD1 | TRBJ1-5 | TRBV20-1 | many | CSGNRGSNQPQHF | TGCAGTGGGAACAGGGGTAGCAATCAGCCCCAGCATTTT
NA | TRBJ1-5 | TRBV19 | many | CASSMFWDTYQPQHF | TGTGCCAGTAGTATGTTTTGGGACACCTATCAGCCCCAGCATTTT
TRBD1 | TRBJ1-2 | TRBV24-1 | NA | CATSETGGTDGYTF | TGTGCCACCAGTGAAACAGGGGGAACCGATGGCTACACCTTC
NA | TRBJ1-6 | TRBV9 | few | CASGEGGSPLHF | TGTGCCAGCGGTGAGGGAGGATCACCCCTCCACTTT
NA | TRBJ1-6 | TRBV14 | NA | CASSQDPGSSPLHF | TGTGCCAGCAGCCAAGATCCAGGTTCCTCACCCCTCCACTTT
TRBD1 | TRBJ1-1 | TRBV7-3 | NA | CASSLGPGQGDTEAFF | TGTGCCAGCAGCTTAGGTCCGGGACAGGGGGACACTGAAGCTTTCTTT
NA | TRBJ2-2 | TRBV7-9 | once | CASSSHWGDGELFF | TGTGCCAGCAGCTCCCACTGGGGGGACGGGGAGCTGTTTTTT
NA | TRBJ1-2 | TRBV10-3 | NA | CASSLFPGNGYTF | TGTGCCAGCAGTTTATTCCCAGGGAATGGCTACACCTTC
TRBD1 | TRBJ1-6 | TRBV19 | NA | CASSSTGATPLHF | TGTGCCAGTAGTAGTACAGGGGCGACACCCCTCCACTTT
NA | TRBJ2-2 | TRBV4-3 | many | CASSVRLNTGELFF | TGCGCCAGCAGCGTCCGACTGAACACCGGGGAGCTGTTTTTT
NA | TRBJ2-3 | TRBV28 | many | CASSLPTQLTDTQYF | TGTGCCAGCAGTTTACCTACACAGCTTACAGATACGCAGTATTTT
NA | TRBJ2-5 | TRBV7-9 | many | CASSFAKETQYF | TGTGCCAGCAGCTTCGCCAAAGAGACCCAGTACTTC
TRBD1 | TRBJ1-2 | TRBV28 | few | CASSVGQDYYGYTF | TGTGCCAGCAGTGTGGGACAGGATTACTATGGCTACACCTTC
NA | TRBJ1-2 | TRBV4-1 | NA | CASSPQPGSPARGYTF | TGTGCCAGCAGCCCCCAGCCGGGGAGCCCGGCTAGGGGCTACACCTTC
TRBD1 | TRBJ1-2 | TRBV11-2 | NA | CASSLGARTGGGYTF | TGTGCCAGCAGCTTAGGAGCTAGGACAGGGGGCGGCTACACCTTC
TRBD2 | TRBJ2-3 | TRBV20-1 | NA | CSARVTSGVDTQYF | TGCAGTGCTAGAGTAACTAGCGGGGTGGATACGCAGTATTTT
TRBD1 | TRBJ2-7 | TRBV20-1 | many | CSAMGQDPYEQYF | TGCAGTGCAATGGGACAGGACCCCTACGAGCAGTACTTC
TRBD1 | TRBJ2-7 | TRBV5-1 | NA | CASSHRDSPYEQYF | TGCGCCAGCAGCCACCGGGACAGCCCCTACGAGCAGTACTTC
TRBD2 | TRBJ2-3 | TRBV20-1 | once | CSGAGANTDTQYF | TGCAGTGGAGCGGGAGCTAACACAGATACGCAGTATTTT
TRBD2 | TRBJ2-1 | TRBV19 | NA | CASSPSGLAGGPFDNEQFF | TGTGCCAGTAGCCCTAGCGGACTAGCGGGGGGGCCTTTCGACAATGAGCAGTTCTTC
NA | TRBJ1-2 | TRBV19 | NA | CASSRDITYGYTF | TGTGCCAGTAGCAGGGACATCACCTATGGCTACACCTTC
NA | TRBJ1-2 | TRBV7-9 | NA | CTSSLAGDNYGYTF | TGTACCAGCAGCTTAGCAGGGGACAACTATGGCTACACCTTC
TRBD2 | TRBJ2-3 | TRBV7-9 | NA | CASSSSSGSTDTQYF | TGTGCCAGCAGCTCCTCTAGCGGGAGCACAGATACGCAGTATTTT
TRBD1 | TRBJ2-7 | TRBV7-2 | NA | CASSFSTGGYNLNEQYF | TGTGCCAGCAGCTTCTCCACAGGGGGCTACAACCTAAACGAGCAGTACTTC
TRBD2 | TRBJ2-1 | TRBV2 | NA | CASSEGFSGGRNEQFF | TGTGCCAGCAGTGAAGGATTTAGCGGGGGGAGGAATGAGCAGTTCTTC
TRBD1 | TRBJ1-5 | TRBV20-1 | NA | CSATGTGGLFSNQPQHF | TGCAGTGCTACCGGGACAGGGGGTTTATTTAGCAATCAGCCCCAGCATTTT